These 11 T cell receptor gamma chains came from one sample sequenced in a study of Vδ1+ human thymocytes. Study-wide findings and caveats: Highly polyclonal TRG and TRD repertoires with Gaussian CDR3 length distributions appeared in thymus.

These receptors' targets are unknown. Sequences come from RNA converted to cDNA by reverse transcription. CDR3 amplicons came from multiplex PCR with pooled V-gene forward and constant-region reverse primers. TCRdb reran clone calling via CATT on the multiplex PCR reads. Here the sample spans 36,000 or so gamma-chain clones, around 21% being singletons. Source material: Vdelta1+ gamma-delta thymocytes from the thymus. Subset noted: FACS-sorted CD3+ TCRalphabeta- TCRVdelta1+ TCRVdelta2- thymocytes. These receptors were collected from a girl in the first two years of life who had congenital heart surgery.

By share, this clone counts as medium-sized (0.01 to 0.1%). This same CDR3 is encoded by further DNA sequences in the sample. This chain uses TRGV3 with TRGJ1 or TRGJ2. Looked up from germline, CDR1 is VTNTFY and CDR2 is YDVSTARD (reference sequence). Trimming cost V 0 bases and J 3 bases; bases outside gene matches: 2. CDR3 length: 13 residues. The CDR3 DNA reads TGTGCCACCTGGGACAGGGGTTATTATAAGAAACTCTTT. It encodes CATWDRGYYKKLF.

This clone appeared a few times. The chain combines TRGV8 with TRGJP2. Germline assignment: CDR1 VENAVY and CDR2 YDSYNSRV. Unmatched junction bases numbered 2, after V lost 1 base and J lost 9 bases. There are 12 residues in the CDR3. The CDR3 protein is CATWDSHWIKTF. The CDR3 nucleotides are TGTGCCACCTGGGATAGCCATTGGATCAAGACGTTT.

This clone was observed a few times. This sequence joins TRGV2 and TRGJ1 or TRGJ2. Trimming at V came to 2 bases and at J to 4 bases, leaving 8 bases not matched to a gene. The length of the CDR3 is 14 residues. In germline, CDR1 is EGSNGY, CDR2 YDSYNSKV. For the CDR3, the DNA is TGTGCCACCTGGGACGAGTCGAAATATTATAAGAAACTCTTT. Residues: CATWDESKYYKKLF.

The chain combines TRGV4 with TRGJ1 or TRGJ2. Trimming took 3 bases from V and 7 from J; bases not matched to a gene: 21. The CDR3 has 17 residues. The germline V gene encodes CDR1 EGSTGY and CDR2 YDSYTSSV. The CDR3 DNA follows: TGTGCCACCTGGGATACCACCCCCGACCCGAAGTGGTATAAGAAACTCTTT. This gives the protein CATWDTTPDPKWYKKLF.

This clone has more than one count but fewer than ten. This rearrangement joins TRGV2 to TRGJP2. With V trimmed by 0 bases and J by 3 bases, 10 bases remained unmatched. CDR1 and CDR2 from the germline V gene are EGSNGY and YDSYNSKV. This CDR3 is 17 amino acids long. For the CDR3, the DNA is TGTGCCACCTGGGACGGGCAAGGAGAAGGTAGTGATTGGATCAAGACGTTT. It yields the protein CATWDGQGEGSDWIKTF.

This clone has only a few counts. The identical CDR3 is also encoded by other nucleotide sequences in the sample. The chain combines TRGV4 with TRGJ1 or TRGJ2. J lost 9 bases, V lost 1 base, and 3 bases had no gene match. CDR3 size: 11 residues. Germline V gives CDR1 EGSTGY, CDR2 YDSYTSSV. This CDR3 is CATWDGPKKLF. The CDR3 nucleotides read TGTGCCACCTGGGATGGCCCTAAGAAACTCTTT.

The sample holds a few counts of this clone. The junction departs from germline at one end; a sequencing error may be responsible. V is TRGV8 and J is TRGJ1 or TRGJ2. The CDR3 contains 13 residues. Germline-derived CDR1 and CDR2 are VENAVY and YDSYNSRV. In DNA form, the CDR3 reads TGTGCCACCTGGGATAGAGAGTATTATAGGAAACTCTTT. This encodes CATWDREYYRKLF.

The rearrangement joins TRGV9 to TRGJ1 or TRGJ2. This CDR3 contains 11 residues. V lost 11 bases and J lost 6; bases outside the gene matches: 10. Germline CDR1 and CDR2: GITISATS and ISYDGTV (reference sequence). The CDR3 reads CASGGCYKKLF. CDR3 DNA: TGTGCCTCAGGAGGCTGTTATAAGAAACTCTTT.

This clone was counted between two and nine times. V gene TRGV2 combines with J gene TRGJ1 or TRGJ2. There are 13 residues in the CDR3. J lost 10 bases, V lost 2 bases, and 11 bases had no gene match. Germline assignment: CDR1 EGSNGY and CDR2 YDSYNSKV. The chain's CDR3 is CATWDDKRGKKLF. CDR3 nucleotides: TGTGCCACCTGGGACGACAAAAGGGGGAAGAAACTCTTT.

This clone has just a few counts. This chain joins TRGV5 and TRGJ1 or TRGJ2. The CDR3 has 15 amino acids. CDR1 VINAFY and CDR2 YDVSNSKD come from the germline V gene. The V and J ends lost 0 bases and 4 bases, in that order; junction bases with no gene match: 9. CDR3 nucleotide sequence: TGTGCCACCTGGGACAGGCCGGTACGGTATTATAAGAAACTCTTT. Translating it yields CATWDRPVRYYKKLF.

This clone occurred a few times. This rearrangement joins TRGV8 to TRGJ1 or TRGJ2. CDR3 length equals 12 residues. Germline values: CDR1 VENAVY, CDR2 YDSYNSRV. With V trimmed by 3 bases and J by 8 bases, 7 bases remained unmatched. The CDR3 nucleotides read TGTGCCACCTGGGATTCAGCCCATAAGAAACTCTTT. It encodes CATWDSAHKKLF.